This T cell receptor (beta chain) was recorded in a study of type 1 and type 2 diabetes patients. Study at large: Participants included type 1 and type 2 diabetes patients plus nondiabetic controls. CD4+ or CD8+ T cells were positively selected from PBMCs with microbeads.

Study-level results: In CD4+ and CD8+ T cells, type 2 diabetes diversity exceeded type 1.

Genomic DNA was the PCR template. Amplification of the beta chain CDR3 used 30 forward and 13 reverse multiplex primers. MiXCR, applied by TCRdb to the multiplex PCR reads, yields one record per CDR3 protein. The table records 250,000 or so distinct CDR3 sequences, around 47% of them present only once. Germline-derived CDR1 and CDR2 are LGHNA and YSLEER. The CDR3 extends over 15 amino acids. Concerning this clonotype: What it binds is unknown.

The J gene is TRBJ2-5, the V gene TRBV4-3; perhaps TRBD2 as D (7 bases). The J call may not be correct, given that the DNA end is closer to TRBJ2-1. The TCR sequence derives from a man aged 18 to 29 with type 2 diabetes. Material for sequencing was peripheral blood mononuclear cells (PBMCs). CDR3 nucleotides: TGCGCCAGCAGCCAGACTGGCGGGGGCGGGGGTGAGCAGTTCTTC. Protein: CASSQTGGGGGEQFF.